The 28 T cell receptor beta chains listed next were all sequenced from one sample in a study of blood T cell repertoires in COVID-19. TCRdb's table, derived via immunoSEQ multiplex PCR, lists solely in-frame clones and lacks some. The sample has over 60,000 clones, approximately 92% seen once. The sequencing sample was made of peripheral blood. The source of these receptors is a woman aged 50 to 60 with active COVID-19.

V and J are TRBV6-5 and TRBJ1-5; no clear D gene. Trimming cost V 7 bases and J 3 bases, with 7 bases left between them. Germline assignment: CDR1 MNHEY and CDR2 SVGAGI. The CDR3 totals 12 residues. In nucleotides, the CDR3 is TGTGCCAGCAACCGGGTCAATCAGCCCCAGCATTTT. It codes for CASNRVNQPQHF.

This chain uses TRBV5-1 with TRBJ2-5, with 8 bases that match TRBD2. After removal of 0 bases from V and 0 bases from J, the junction contained 4 bases not matched to a gene. The germline V gene encodes CDR1 SGHRS and CDR2 YFSETQ. This CDR3 is built from 16 residues. The CDR3 loop is CASSLDSGMYQETQYF. The CDR3 DNA is TGCGCCAGCAGCTTGGATAGCGGGATGTACCAAGAGACCCAGTACTTC.

This clone was seen a single time. The chain uses TRBV5-8 and TRBJ1-5; 9 bases fit TRBD1. CDR3 length: 15 amino acids. Looked up from germline, CDR1 is SGHTS and CDR2 is YDEGEE. V lost 2 bases to trimming and J lost 7 bases; unmatched junction nucleotides: 7. DNA for the CDR3: TGTGCCAGCAGCTTAGGGACAGGGAATGGACAGCCCCAGCATTTT. Translating it yields CASSLGTGNGQPQHF.

The chain employs TRBV18 and TRBJ2-7; tentatively, D is TRBD1 (6 bases). Trimming left V 3 bases short and J 7 bases short, with 13 bases between. CDR1 is KGHSH and CDR2 is LQKENI in the germline V gene. The CDR3 consists of 13 residues. CDR3: CASSPDRNAEQYF. The CDR3 nucleotides read TGTGCCAGCTCACCGGACAGAAACGCGGAGCAGTACTTC.

The rearrangement links TRBV19 to TRBJ1-4; D unresolved. Germline CDR1 is LNHDA and CDR2 is SQIVND (reference sequence). Between the trimmed V and J ends, which lost 5 bases and 0 bases, there was a span of 10 bases. The length of the CDR3 is 15 residues. CDR3 residues: CASSVWGATNEKLFF. CDR3 sequence (DNA): TGTGCCAGTAGTGTTTGGGGAGCAACTAATGAAAAACTGTTTTTT.

The J gene is TRBJ1-1, the V gene TRBV19, with D perhaps matching TRBD1 (5 bases). The CDR3 is 13 amino acids. CDR1 is LNHDA and CDR2 is SQIVND in the germline V gene (reference sequence). Trimming took 4 bases from V and 4 from J, leaving 10 bases between them. CDR3 loop: CASSSVRGTEAFF. DNA of the CDR3: TGTGCCAGTAGTAGTGTAAGGGGCACTGAAGCTTTCTTT.

The rearrangement joins TRBV12-5 to TRBJ1-1; D unclear. The CDR3 consists of 15 residues. V was clipped by 0 bases and J by 0 bases, with 8 bases between them. The germline CDR1 and CDR2 sequences are LGHNT and FRNRAP. CDR3 sequence reads: CASGLVLGMNTEAFF. The DNA for the CDR3 is TGTGCTAGTGGTTTGGTACTAGGGATGAACACTGAAGCTTTCTTT.

The V call is TRBV7-3, the J call TRBJ1-2; 10 bases align to TRBD1. There are 14 residues in the CDR3. Trimming cost V 2 bases and J 8 bases; bases outside gene matches: 5. CDR1 and CDR2 from the germline V gene are SGHTA and FQGTGA. The CDR3 here is CASSLGTGAEGYTF. In DNA, the CDR3 is TGTGCCAGCAGCTTAGGGACAGGGGCCGAGGGCTACACCTTC.

V and J are TRBV5-1 and TRBJ2-2, with 11 nucleotides matching TRBD2. Germline V lookup: CDR1 SGHRS, CDR2 YFSETQ. The CDR3 has 16 amino acids. The junction had 1 base not matched to a gene; V was cut back by 0 bases and J by 3 bases. The CDR3 DNA sequence: TGCGCCAGCAGCTTGGGACTAGCGGGATACACCGGGGAGCTGTTTTTT. Its protein product is CASSLGLAGYTGELFF.

The chain recombines TRBV7-2 with TRBJ2-1, with 9 bases fitting TRBD1. The CDR3 totals 16 residues. V was clipped by 0 bases and J by 9 bases; unmatched bases: 9. In germline, CDR1 is SGHTA, CDR2 FQGNSA. The CDR3 region is CASSLAVGAGQGEQFF. The CDR3 DNA reads TGTGCCAGCAGCTTAGCGGTGGGAGCGGGACAGGGTGAGCAGTTCTTC. The full variable domain, with the rest looked up from reference TRBV7-2 and TRBJ2-1, is GAGVSQSPSNKVTEKGKDVELRCDPISGHTALYWYRQSLGQGLEFLIYFQGNSAPDKSGLPSDRFSAERTGGSVSTLTIQRTQQEDSAVYLCASSLAVGAGQGEQFFGPGTRLTVL.

V usage is TRBV3-1 (or the pseudogene TRBV3-2) and J usage is TRBJ2-3; D ambiguous. From germline, CDR1 is LGHDT and CDR2 YNNKEL (reference sequence). Trimming removed 4 bases from V and 0 bases from J, with 2 bases in between. The CDR3 spans 12 residues. The CDR3 DNA reads TGTGCCAGCAGCCCGAGCACAGATACGCAGTATTTT. Protein: CASSPSTDTQYF.

The chain employs TRBV27 and TRBJ1-2; 7 nucleotides line up with TRBD1. Germline assignment: CDR1 MNHEY and CDR2 SMNVEV (reference sequence). The CDR3 has 14 amino acids. V shed 6 bases, J shed 3 bases, and the junction held 7 bases outside the gene matches. The CDR3 sequence: CASREQGSYYGYTF. Here the CDR3 DNA reads TGTGCCAGCAGGGAACAGGGGAGCTACTATGGCTACACCTTC.

This chain links TRBV30 with TRBJ2-1; 9 positions match TRBD1. V lost 3 bases to trimming and J lost 5 bases; unmatched junction nucleotides: 11. The CDR3 length is 16 residues. Germline V gives CDR1 GTSNPN, CDR2 SVGIG (reference sequence). The chain's CDR3 is CAWRERDRGANNEQFF. The CDR3 nucleotides read TGTGCCTGGAGGGAACGAGACAGGGGGGCGAACAATGAGCAGTTCTTC.

V is TRBV18 and J is TRBJ2-5; 8 bases agree with TRBD2. The CDR3 totals 15 residues. In germline, CDR1 is KGHSH, CDR2 LQKENI. V dropped 4 bases and J dropped 2; count of bases not matched to a gene: 6. The CDR3 DNA reads TGTGCCAGCTCACGAGCGGGAGAACCACAAGAGACCCAGTACTTC. Translated, it gives CASSRAGEPQETQYF.

The chain carries TRBV12-3 or TRBV12-4 and TRBJ1-6; D is unresolved. The CDR3 runs to 13 residues. V was clipped by 1 base and J by 8 bases, with 6 bases between them. The CDR3 protein is CASSLEEDSPLHF. CDR3 bases: TGTGCCAGCAGTTTAGAAGAGGATTCACCCCTCCACTTT.

J is TRBJ2-2 and V is TRBV15, with D perhaps TRBD1 (5 bases). This CDR3 has 19 amino acids. CDR1 and CDR2 from the germline V gene are LNHNV and YYDKDF (reference sequence). V was clipped by 0 bases and J by 0 bases, with 17 bases between them. In nucleotides, the CDR3 is TGTGCCACCAGCAGAGATTGGTTGGACATACCTACGAACACCGGGGAGCTGTTTTTT. This encodes CATSRDWLDIPTNTGELFF.

The chain has TRBV7-3 and TRBJ2-2, with TRBD2 matching 14 bases. CDR1 is SGHTA, CDR2 FQGTGA, per germline. This CDR3 has 16 residues. V dropped 5 bases and J dropped 7; count of bases not matched to a gene: 6. As DNA, the CDR3 is TGTGCCAGCAGCCCCGGGACTAGCGGGAGTATCGGGGAGCTGTTTTTT. Translation: CASSPGTSGSIGELFF.

This chain uses TRBV28 with TRBJ2-3; possibly TRBD1 for D (6 bases). This CDR3 has 13 residues. V was shortened by 10 bases and J by 7 bases, with 18 bases between the two germline ends. Germline V gene lookup returns CDR1 MDHEN and CDR2 SYDVKM. CDR3 in DNA: TGTGCCATCCGAGACTGGGGGCCTAATACGCAGTATTTT. It encodes CAIRDWGPNTQYF.

Written as DNA, the CDR3 is TGCGCCAGCAGCTTGGTTGGGACTAGCGGGGGCGAGAAGTTCTTC. Its protein product is CASSLVGTSGGEKFF. The chain employs TRBV5-1 and TRBJ2-1, with TRBD2 identical over 14 bases. This CDR3 comprises 15 residues. The germline CDR1 and CDR2 sequences are SGHRS and YFSETQ. The ends lost 0 bases at V and 14 bases at J; junction bases unmatched: 7.

The rearrangement uses TRBV19 and TRBJ1-1, with 7 bases lining up with TRBD1. This CDR3 is 13 amino acids long. The germline V gene has CDR1 LNHDA and CDR2 SQIVND (reference sequence). With V trimmed by 6 bases and J by 5 bases, 6 bases remained unmatched. CDR3 loop: CASRGQPGTEAFF. The CDR3 region has the DNA TGTGCCAGTAGGGGACAGCCGGGGACTGAAGCTTTCTTT. Supplemented by reference TRBV19 and TRBJ1-1, the full variable domain reads DGGITQSPKYLFRKEGQNVTLSCEQNLNHDAMYWYRQDPGQGLRLIYYSQIVNDFQKGDIAEGYSVSREKKESFPLTVTSAQKNPTAFYLCASRGQPGTEAFFGQGTRLTVV.

The chain recombines TRBV30 with TRBJ2-5; tentative D call: TRBD2 (6 bases). The CDR3 runs 12 residues. The germline V gene has CDR1 GTSNPN and CDR2 SVGIG (reference sequence). The CDR3 reads CVLGGYQETQYF. CDR3 DNA: TGTGTCCTCGGAGGGTACCAAGAGACCCAGTACTTC.

V usage is TRBV5-1 and J usage is TRBJ1-4; 10 positions agree with TRBD1. J was trimmed by 4 bases and V by 5 bases; bases with no gene match: 5. This CDR3 contains 15 residues. Per germline, CDR1 SGHRS and CDR2 YFSETQ. In DNA, the CDR3 is TGCGCCAGCAGACCGACAGGGGGCATTAATGAAAAACTGTTTTTT. It translates to CASRPTGGINEKLFF.

V gene TRBV7-8 combines with J gene TRBJ2-7; 12 bases match TRBD1. Germline CDR1 is SGHVS and CDR2 is FQNEAQ. Losses at the gene ends were 5 bases for V and 5 bases for J; bases not matched to a gene: 13. CDR3 length equals 17 residues. The CDR3 region is CASSPSIPGTGGHEQYF. The CDR3 coding sequence is TGTGCCAGCAGCCCAAGTATACCCGGGACAGGGGGCCACGAGCAGTACTTC.

The chain links TRBV30 to TRBJ2-1, with D perhaps TRBD2 (6 bases). CDR1 and CDR2 (germline): GTSNPN, SVGIG (reference sequence). The V end lost 0 bases, the J end lost 8 bases, and 8 bases lay between the germline ends. CDR3 length: 12 amino acids. CDR3 in DNA: TGTGCCTGGAGTGTAGGAGGGTATGAGCAGTTCTTC. This translates into CAWSVGGYEQFF.

This clone was recorded a few times. The chain has TRBV3-1 (or the pseudogene TRBV3-2) and TRBJ2-7; tentative D call: TRBD1 (6 bases). The V end lost 3 bases, the J end lost 2 bases, and 14 bases lay between the germline ends. CDR3 length: 15 residues. Germline lookup yields CDR1 LGHDT and CDR2 YNNKEL (reference sequence). As DNA, the CDR3 is TGTGCCAGCAGCCACCAATCACAGGGACCCTACGAGCAGTACTTC. Translating gives CASSHQSQGPYEQYF.

This clone has more than one count but fewer than ten. The J gene is TRBJ2-7, the V gene TRBV7-9; 7 bases are shared with TRBD2. The CDR3 runs 16 residues. The V segment lost 4 bases and the J segment 0 bases; nucleotides outside the gene matches: 9. Per the germline V gene, CDR1 is SEHNR and CDR2 is FQNEAQ (reference sequence). The CDR3 DNA follows: TGTGCCAGCAGCTACACACACCGGGAGGACTCCTACGAGCAGTACTTC. Its protein product is CASSYTHREDSYEQYF.

The chain recombines TRBV5-1 with TRBJ2-3; 9 bases are a match to TRBD1. The germline CDR1 and CDR2 sequences are SGHRS and YFSETQ. V lost 0 bases and J lost 4; bases outside the gene matches: 9. The CDR3 runs to 17 residues. The CDR3 protein is CASSLDDRGGLADTQYF. CDR3 nucleotides: TGCGCCAGCAGCTTGGACGACAGGGGGGGATTGGCAGATACGCAGTATTTT. Drawing the rest from reference TRBV5-1 and TRBJ2-3, the complete variable domain is KAGVTQTPRYLIKTRGQQVTLSCSPISGHRSVSWYQQTPGQGLQFLFEYFSETQRNKGNFPGRFSGRQFSNSRSEMNVSTLELGDSALYLCASSLDDRGGLADTQYFGPGTRLTVL.

This CDR3 is CASSLRTGVSNQPQHF. The CDR3 DNA reads as TGTGCCAGCAGCCTCAGGACAGGGGTTAGCAATCAGCCCCAGCATTTT. V usage is TRBV7-8 and J usage is TRBJ1-5; 9 bases align to TRBD1. This CDR3 spans 16 amino acids. Germline CDR1 SGHVS, CDR2 FQNEAQ. V lost 5 bases and J lost 0; bases outside the gene matches: 5.